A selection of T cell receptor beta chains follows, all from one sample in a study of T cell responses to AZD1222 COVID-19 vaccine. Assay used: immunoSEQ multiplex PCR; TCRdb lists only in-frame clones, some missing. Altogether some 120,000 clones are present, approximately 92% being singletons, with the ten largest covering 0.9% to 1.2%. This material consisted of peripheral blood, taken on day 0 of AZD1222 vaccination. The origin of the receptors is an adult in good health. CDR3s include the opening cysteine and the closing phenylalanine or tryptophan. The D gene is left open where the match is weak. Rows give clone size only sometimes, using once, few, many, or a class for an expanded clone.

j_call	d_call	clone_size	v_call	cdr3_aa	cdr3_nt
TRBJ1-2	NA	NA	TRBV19	CASSITPTGHYGYTF	TGTGCCAGTAGTATAACCCCCACTGGTCACTATGGCTACACCTTC
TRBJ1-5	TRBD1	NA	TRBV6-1	CASSERDRQPQHF	TGTGCCAGCAGTGAAAGGGACAGGCAGCCCCAGCATTTT
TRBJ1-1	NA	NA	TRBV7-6	CASTGDTEAFF	TGTGCCAGTACAGGAGACACTGAAGCTTTCTTT
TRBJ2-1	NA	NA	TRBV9	CASSVGGGNEQFF	TGTGCCAGCAGCGTGGGGGGCGGCAATGAGCAGTTCTTC
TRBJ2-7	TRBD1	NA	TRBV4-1	CASSQGGQGRDEQYF	TGCGCCAGCAGCCAGGGGGGACAGGGAAGAGACGAGCAGTACTTC
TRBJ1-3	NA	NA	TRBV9	CASSVAFPLSGNTIYF	TGTGCCAGCAGCGTAGCCTTCCCCCTATCTGGAAACACCATATATTTT
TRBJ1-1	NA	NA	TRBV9	CASSVSGMNTEAFF	TGTGCCAGCAGCGTATCAGGGATGAACACTGAAGCTTTCTTT
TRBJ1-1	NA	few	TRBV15	CATSRARQVLWTEAFF	TGTGCCACCAGCAGAGCGAGGCAGGTACTTTGGACTGAAGCTTTCTTT
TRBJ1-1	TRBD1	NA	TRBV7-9	CASSFDRDGSTEAFF	TGTGCCAGCAGCTTTGACAGGGACGGGAGCACTGAAGCTTTCTTT
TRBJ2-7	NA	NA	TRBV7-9	CASSGRQYNQDYEQYF	TGTGCCAGCAGCGGGCGACAGTATAATCAAGACTACGAGCAGTACTTC
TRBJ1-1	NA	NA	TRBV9	CASSLRQGRNTEAFF	TGTGCCAGCAGCCTCCGTCAGGGAAGGAACACTGAAGCTTTCTTT
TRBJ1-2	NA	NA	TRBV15	CATSRDRQGGYGYTF	TGTGCCACCAGCAGAGATCGGCAGGGCGGCTATGGCTACACCTTC
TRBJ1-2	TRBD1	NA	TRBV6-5	CASSTERDSENTF	TGTGCCAGCAGTACCGAGCGGGACAGCGAGAACACCTTC
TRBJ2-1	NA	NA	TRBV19	CASSMFRTDNEQFF	TGTGCCAGTAGTATGTTTAGGACGGACAATGAGCAGTTCTTC